The 22 T cell receptor beta chains reported below all come from one sample, sequenced in a study of blood T cell repertoires in COVID-19. This table comes from immunoSEQ multiplex PCR, and its TCRdb copy is limited to in-frame clones, with some not included. Of roughly 110,000 clones listed, roughly 90% are singletons. Input material: peripheral blood. Every receptor here comes from a woman aged 70-85 years who had recovered from COVID-19.

V and J are TRBV30 and TRBJ1-1; no definite D call. Trimming took 1 base from V and 0 from J, leaving 6 bases between them. The CDR3 extends over 13 amino acids. The V gene's germline CDR1 is GTSNPN and CDR2 SVGIG (reference sequence). CDR3 DNA: TGTGCCTGGAGTGAACTGGTGAACACTGAAGCTTTCTTT. Its protein is CAWSELVNTEAFF.

The chain employs TRBV6-5 and TRBJ1-4; no definite D call. The V gene's germline CDR1 is MNHEY and CDR2 SVGAGI. V was clipped by 0 bases and J by 0 bases, with 2 bases between them. This CDR3 region has 14 residues. CDR3 in DNA: TGTGCCAGCAGTTACTCCGCAACTAATGAAAAACTGTTTTTT. Translating it yields CASSYSATNEKLFF.

V usage is TRBV25-1 and J usage is TRBJ1-4; D call uncertain. V dropped 4 bases and J dropped 2 bases, with 8 bases sitting between them. Germline V gene lookup returns CDR1 MGHDK and CDR2 SYGVNS. CDR3 size: 14 residues. The CDR3, as DNA: TGTGCCAGCAGTGGGGTGGGCACTAATGAAAAACTGTTTTTT. It translates to CASSGVGTNEKLFF.

This chain joins TRBV20-1 and TRBJ2-1; the D is unclear. Germline values: CDR1 DFQATT, CDR2 SNEGSKA (reference sequence). This CDR3 is 10 amino acids long. The V and J ends lost 3 bases and 9 bases respectively, with 6 bases between them. The CDR3 loop reads CSASRGEQFF. In nucleotides, the CDR3 is TGCAGTGCTAGCCGAGGTGAGCAGTTCTTC.

This clone was observed a few times. V usage is TRBV7-2 and J usage is TRBJ2-2, with D possibly TRBD1 on 5 matching bases. This CDR3 has 13 amino acids. The V and J ends lost 8 bases and 5 bases respectively, with 12 bases between them. Germline CDR1 reads SGHTA; CDR2 reads FQGNSA. The CDR3 spells CASQGRTTGELFF. CDR3 sequence (DNA): TGTGCCAGCCAAGGGCGGACAACCGGGGAGCTGTTTTTT.

To note about this clone: Other DNA sequences in this specimen translate into the identical CDR3. The chain uses TRBV7-2 and TRBJ2-1; D is uncertain. The V end lost 2 bases, the J end lost 0 bases, and 14 bases lay between the germline ends. Germline V gene data show CDR1 as SGHTA and CDR2 as FQGNSA. There are 17 residues in the CDR3. The CDR3 protein is CASSLLPLRSSYNEQFF. The CDR3, as DNA: TGTGCCAGCAGCTTATTACCCTTGCGGAGCTCCTACAATGAGCAGTTCTTC.

The rearrangement uses TRBV19 and TRBJ2-7, with 7 positions matching TRBD2. This CDR3 is built from 13 residues. The junction had 5 bases not matched to a gene; V was cut back by 3 bases and J by 6 bases. Germline V gene data show CDR1 as LNHDA and CDR2 as SQIVND (reference sequence). In DNA, the CDR3 is TGTGCCAGTAGTATGGGCGGGGGAAGCGAGCAGTACTTC. Translation: CASSMGGGSEQYF.

As for this clone: Distinct nucleotide sequences in the sample also encode this CDR3. This CDR3 is CSARRETQYF. The CDR3 bases are TGCAGTGCCAGACGGGAGACCCAGTACTTC. The chain recombines TRBV20-1 with TRBJ2-5; D is unresolved. Germline V gives CDR1 DFQATT, CDR2 SNEGSKA (reference sequence). The CDR3 loop spans 10 amino acids. The ends were cut back, 6 bases at V and 5 bases at J, with 7 bases in the middle.

This sequence joins TRBV2 and TRBJ1-5; D uncertain. The CDR3 length is 14 residues. Germline values: CDR1 SNHLY, CDR2 FYNNEI. V lost 6 bases and J lost 0, with 9 bases in between. The CDR3 sequence: CASSLDISNQPQHF. CDR3 sequence (DNA): TGTGCCAGCAGCCTCGACATTAGCAATCAGCCCCAGCATTTT.

V is TRBV5-4 and J is TRBJ2-2; tentatively, D is TRBD2 (5 bases). Per germline, CDR1 SGHNT and CDR2 YYREEE (reference sequence). The V end was cut by 4 bases, the J end by 5 bases, with 12 bases between. This CDR3 is built from 14 residues. The CDR3 DNA is TGTGCCAGCAGCCCCTATAGCGTGACCGGGGAGCTGTTTTTT. Protein: CASSPYSVTGELFF. Filled out from reference TRBV5-4 and TRBJ2-2, the complete variable domain reads ETGVTQSPTHLIKTRGQQVTLRCSSQSGHNTVSWYQQALGQGPQFIFQYYREEENGRGNFPPRFSGLQFPNYSSELNVNALELDDSALYLCASSPYSVTGELFFGEGSRLTVL.

The chain carries TRBV9 and TRBJ1-2; 7 bases are shared with TRBD1. CDR3 length equals 15 residues. Trimming at V came to 3 bases and at J to 8 bases, leaving 13 bases not matched to a gene. Germline V gene data show CDR1 as SGDLS and CDR2 as YYNGEE. The CDR3 coding sequence is TGTGCCAGCAGCGCTCCGAACAGGGGAAGAGGGGGCTACACCTTC. Residues: CASSAPNRGRGGYTF.

The CDR3: CASSLAPVRGIGELFF. The CDR3 DNA reads TGTGCCAGCAGCTTAGCCCCCGTCAGGGGAATCGGGGAGCTGTTTTTT. The chain employs TRBV11-3 and TRBJ2-2; TRBD1 might be the D (6 bases). CDR3 length equals 16 residues. With 1 base removed from V and 7 bases from J, the gap between germline ends came to 16 bases. Germline CDR1 reads SGHNT; CDR2 reads YENEEA. The entire variable domain, with the rest obtained from reference TRBV11-3 and TRBJ2-2, is as follows: EAGVVQSPRYKIIEKKQPVAFWCNPISGHNTLYWYLQNLGQGPELLIRYENEEAVDDSQLPKDRFSAERLKGVDSTLKIQPAELGDSAVYLCASSLAPVRGIGELFFGEGSRLTVL.

This clone was counted a single time. The rearrangement uses TRBV10-3 and TRBJ2-2; perhaps TRBD1 as D (5 bases). CDR1 and CDR2 from the germline V gene are ENHRY and SYGVKD. V lost 7 bases, J lost 3 bases, and 12 bases lay in between. The CDR3 has 14 amino acids. CDR3 amino acids: CAIKRAGHTGELFF. CDR3 nucleotide sequence: TGTGCCATCAAGCGTGCAGGGCACACCGGGGAGCTGTTTTTT.

This clone came up a few times. The rearrangement uses TRBV18 and TRBJ1-3, with D unresolved. This CDR3 has 16 residues. Trimming took 5 bases from V and 0 from J, leaving 14 bases between them. Germline-derived CDR1 and CDR2 are KGHSH and LQKENI. CDR3 loop: CASSTNSALSGNTIYF. In DNA, the CDR3 is TGTGCCAGCTCAACAAACAGTGCCCTCTCTGGAAACACCATATATTTT.

The chain is built from TRBV4-3 and TRBJ2-4, with TRBD2 identical over 7 bases. CDR1 is LGHNA, CDR2 YSLEER, per germline. The CDR3 runs 16 residues. V was clipped by 0 bases and J by 0 bases; unmatched bases: 2. In DNA form, the CDR3 reads TGCGCCAGCAGCCAAGAGACGGGAGGAGCCAAAAACATTCAGTACTTC. It encodes CASSQETGGAKNIQYF.

The chain uses TRBV27 and TRBJ2-5; a possible D gene is TRBD2 (6 bases). The V end lost 4 bases, the J end lost 4 bases, and 19 bases lay between the germline ends. There are 16 residues in the CDR3. CDR1 is MNHEY, CDR2 SMNVEV, per germline (reference sequence). CDR3 sequence: CASSSPSGRGVETQYF. The CDR3 nucleotides read TGTGCCAGCAGTTCCCCCTCCGGGCGGGGAGTAGAGACCCAGTACTTC.

The V and J genes are TRBV5-1 and TRBJ2-1; 11 nucleotides agree with TRBD1. Looked up from germline, CDR1 is SGHRS and CDR2 is YFSETQ. V shed 6 bases, J shed 7 bases, and the junction held 6 bases outside the gene matches. The CDR3 length is 14 residues. This chain's CDR3 is CASIPDRGRNEQFF. The CDR3, as DNA: TGCGCCAGCATCCCGGACAGGGGGCGGAATGAGCAGTTCTTC.

This clone showed up just once. The chain combines TRBV28 with TRBJ1-4; the match to TRBD1 covers 8 bases. V lost 3 bases to trimming and J lost 12 bases; unmatched junction nucleotides: 9. The germline V gene encodes CDR1 MDHEN and CDR2 SYDVKM. This CDR3 has 14 residues. The CDR3: CASSLPQTRGQLFF. The CDR3 region has the DNA TGTGCCAGCAGTTTGCCGCAAACCAGGGGGCAACTGTTTTTT.

CDR3 region: CASSLGRDYQYF. CDR3 nucleotides: TGTGCCAGCAGCTTAGGGCGGGACTATCAGTATTTT. This chain links TRBV7-8 with TRBJ2-3; 7 bases align to TRBD2. Losses at the gene ends were 1 base for V and 12 bases for J; bases not matched to a gene: 4. Germline V CDR1 and CDR2: SGHVS, FQNEAQ. The length of the CDR3 is 12 residues.

J is TRBJ2-5 and V is TRBV10-3; TRBD1 might be the D (5 bases). The V end was cut by 8 bases, the J end by 2 bases, with 15 bases between. The germline CDR1 and CDR2 sequences are ENHRY and SYGVKD. The CDR3 has 14 amino acids. The CDR3 DNA reads TGTGCCATCCGCGGACACCCCCTACAAGAGACCCAGTACTTC. Its translation: CAIRGHPLQETQYF.

The V and J genes are TRBV9 and TRBJ1-6, with 8 bases identical to TRBD1. CDR1 SGDLS and CDR2 YYNGEE come from the germline V gene. The CDR3 is made up of 16 amino acids. The V gene end was trimmed by 3 bases and the J gene end by 5 bases; junction bases not matched to a gene: 7. CDR3 sequence reads: CASSGPDRGDNSPLHF. The CDR3 DNA reads as TGTGCCAGCAGCGGACCCGACAGGGGAGATAATTCACCCCTCCACTTT.

Comment on this clone: A read error may account for a junction end that differs from germline. The rearrangement joins TRBV7-2 to TRBJ2-7; 10 bases match TRBD2. This CDR3 is built from 14 residues. CDR1 SGHTA and CDR2 FQGNSA come from the germline V gene. The CDR3 bases are TGTGCCAGCAGCTTATTGGGCCTAGCGGGGGCCCGCGACTTC. This gives the protein CASSLLGLAGARDF. Together with reference TRBV7-2 and TRBJ2-7, the CDR3 gives the full variable domain: GAGVSQSPSNKVTEKGKDVELRCDPISGHTALYWYRQSLGQGLEFLIYFQGNSAPDKSGLPSDRFSAERTGGSVSTLTIQRTQQEDSAVYLCASSLLGLAGARDFGPGTRLTVT.